The 30 T cell receptor beta chains reported below all come from one sample, sequenced in a study of blood T cell repertoires in COVID-19. Generated by immunoSEQ multiplex PCR, the TCRdb table keeps only in-frame clones and is missing some. The sample records fewer than 250,000 clones, roughly nine tenths being singletons. Sequenced: PBMCs or T cells enriched from blood (not recorded which). All receptors come from a woman in her late teens or twenties who had recovered from COVID-19.

This clone is a singleton in its sample. This chain joins TRBV5-6 and TRBJ1-2, with 8 bases identical to TRBD1. The CDR3 has 15 amino acids. The V and J ends lost 4 bases and 4 bases, in that order; junction bases with no gene match: 9. From germline, CDR1 is SGHDT and CDR2 YYEEEE. The CDR3 reads CASSPKDRAFYGYTF. The CDR3 DNA reads as TGTGCCAGCAGCCCCAAGGACAGGGCTTTCTATGGCTACACCTTC.

The V call is TRBV2, the J call TRBJ1-4; 10 bases align to TRBD1. Per germline, CDR1 SNHLY and CDR2 FYNNEI. V dropped 3 bases and J dropped 7; count of bases not matched to a gene: 8. The CDR3 is 16 amino acids. This CDR3 is CASSEGPTGGFEKLFF. The CDR3 DNA reads TGTGCCAGCAGTGAGGGACCGACAGGGGGCTTTGAAAAACTGTTTTTT.

This chain links TRBV5-1 with TRBJ2-1, with a weak D call TRBD1 (5 bases). CDR1 SGHRS and CDR2 YFSETQ come from the germline V gene. Trimming took off 5 bases at V and 7 bases at J, with 16 bases between the two ends. The CDR3 has 14 amino acids. CDR3 residues: CASSWLGQGNEQFF. CDR3 sequence (DNA): TGCGCCAGCAGTTGGCTGGGCCAGGGAAATGAGCAGTTCTTC.

The chain is built from TRBV6-4 and TRBJ2-1; D is uncertain. Deletions cut 0 bases from V and 2 bases from J, with 8 bases between. Looked up from germline, CDR1 is MRHNA and CDR2 is SNTAGT. There are 15 residues in the CDR3. The CDR3 DNA follows: TGTGCCAGCAGTGACTCGCAGGATACCTACAATGAGCAGTTCTTC. Its protein product is CASSDSQDTYNEQFF.

The rearrangement links TRBV25-1 to TRBJ2-5; 8 positions match TRBD1. The CDR3 consists of 15 residues. V lost 2 bases to trimming and J lost 4 bases; unmatched junction nucleotides: 6. CDR1 is MGHDK and CDR2 is SYGVNS in the germline V gene. In nucleotides, the CDR3 is TGTGCCAGCAGTGAAACCAGGGACAGGCTAGAGACCCAGTACTTC. This gives the protein CASSETRDRLETQYF.

The chain carries TRBV5-1 and TRBJ2-3; 10 bases map to TRBD2. CDR1 is SGHRS and CDR2 is YFSETQ in the germline V gene. V lost 1 base and J lost 1; bases outside the gene matches: 0. The CDR3 spans 15 residues. CDR3 DNA: TGCGCCAGCAGCTTGCTAGCGGGGGGCACAGATACGCAGTATTTT. Translation gives CASSLLAGGTDTQYF.

The chain is built from TRBV5-5 and TRBJ2-1; 15 bases line up with TRBD2. CDR3 size: 19 residues. The germline CDR1 and CDR2 sequences are SGHKS and YYEKEE (reference sequence). J gave up 2 bases and V 4 bases, and 10 bases lay outside the gene matches. The CDR3 DNA is TGTGCCAGCAGCAATAAGGGACTAGCGGGGGGAACGACCTACAATGAGCAGTTCTTC. Its translation is CASSNKGLAGGTTYNEQFF.

Turning to this clone: A junction boundary mismatches the germline segment, possibly from a read error. The chain carries TRBV2 and TRBJ1-2; 10 bases map to TRBD1. Germline assignment: CDR1 SNHLY and CDR2 FYNNEI. This CDR3 region has 12 residues. The chain's CDR3 is CASSAGTGAPPF. CDR3 DNA sequence: TGTGCCAGCAGTGCCGGGACAGGGGCTCCCCCCTTC.

The chain uses TRBV3-1 (or the pseudogene TRBV3-2) and TRBJ1-4, with 8 nucleotides matching TRBD1. Losses at the gene ends were 4 bases for V and 2 bases for J; bases not matched to a gene: 3. CDR3 length: 15 residues. Germline-derived CDR1 and CDR2 are LGHDT and YNNKEL (reference sequence). This chain's CDR3 is CASSRTGLTNEKLFF. CDR3 sequence (DNA): TGTGCCAGCAGCCGGACAGGGCTTACTAATGAAAAACTGTTTTTT.

This sequence joins TRBV9 and TRBJ2-5; 10 nucleotides align to TRBD2. V shed 4 bases and J 5 bases; nucleotides not matched to a gene: 11. The germline V gene has CDR1 SGDLS and CDR2 YYNGEE. The CDR3 sequence is 16 residues long. The CDR3 sequence: CASSQRLSGGGETQYF. The CDR3 nucleotides read TGTGCCAGCAGCCAGAGACTGAGCGGGGGGGGTGAGACCCAGTACTTC.

Comment on this clone: It may be a read error: a sequence one base away is much more abundant. The same CDR3 can be traced to other DNA sequences in this sample. CDR3 amino acids: CATSRDIETQYF. The CDR3 coding sequence is TGTGCCACCAGCAGAGATATTGAGACCCAGTACTTC. The J gene is TRBJ2-5, the V gene TRBV15; D gene uncertain. The CDR3 loop spans 12 amino acids. Germline-derived CDR1 and CDR2 are LNHNV and YYDKDF (reference sequence). Trimming took 0 bases from V and 5 from J, leaving 4 bases between them.

CDR3 amino acids: CASSVEGRSGTEAFF. The CDR3 DNA follows: TGTGCCAGCAGCGTGGAGGGACGTTCGGGCACTGAAGCTTTCTTT. V and J are TRBV9 and TRBJ1-1; D is possibly TRBD1 (5 bases). The germline V gene encodes CDR1 SGDLS and CDR2 YYNGEE. V was trimmed by 2 bases and J by 4 bases, leaving 15 bases between them. The CDR3 is 15 residues long.

V gene TRBV6-1 combines with J gene TRBJ2-3, with TRBD2 identical over 12 bases. From germline, CDR1 is MNHNS and CDR2 SASEGT. V shed 1 base, J shed 7 bases, and the junction held 9 bases outside the gene matches. The CDR3 covers 17 residues. The CDR3 loop reads CASSEGLAGGWAYTQYF. Here the CDR3 DNA reads TGTGCCAGCAGTGAAGGCCTAGCGGGGGGGTGGGCCTATACGCAGTATTTT.

The chain carries TRBV5-1 and TRBJ2-5, with D maybe TRBD2 (6 bases). The CDR3 length is 13 residues. V lost 6 bases and J 5 bases, leaving 14 bases between the germline ends. Germline loops: CDR1 SGHRS, CDR2 YFSETQ. The CDR3 here is CASNEWRGETQYF. CDR3 sequence (DNA): TGCGCCAGCAACGAATGGCGGGGTGAGACCCAGTACTTC.

The chain links TRBV4-1 to TRBJ2-7, with 7 bases aligning to TRBD1. There are 15 residues in the CDR3. J lost 2 bases, V lost 1 base, and 5 bases had no gene match. Germline assignment: CDR1 MGHRA and CDR2 YSYEKL. DNA for the CDR3: TGCGCCAGCAGCCAAGCCCTCACAGGGGCCTACGAGCAGTACTTC. Translation gives CASSQALTGAYEQYF.

The CDR3 here is CASNYRGEAFF. The CDR3 nucleotides read TGTGCCAGCAATTACAGGGGTGAAGCTTTCTTT. The rearrangement joins TRBV28 to TRBJ1-1, with 7 bases lining up with TRBD1. CDR1 is MDHEN and CDR2 is SYDVKM in the germline V gene. V gave up 7 bases and J gave up 7 bases; unmatched junction bases: 3. The CDR3 extends over 11 amino acids.

The V call is TRBV28, the J call TRBJ2-3; 9 bases align to TRBD1. Unmatched junction bases numbered 8, after V lost 2 bases and J lost 5 bases. Germline CDR1 is MDHEN and CDR2 is SYDVKM. This CDR3 spans 16 amino acids. The CDR3: CASSLGDRELEDTQYF. The CDR3 DNA sequence: TGTGCCAGCAGTTTAGGGGACAGGGAGCTCGAAGATACGCAGTATTTT. The variable domain in full, completed from reference TRBV28 and TRBJ2-3, reads DVKVTQSSRYLVKRTGEKVFLECVQDMDHENMFWYRQDPGLGLRLIYFSYDVKMKEKGDIPEGYSVSREKKERFSLILESASTNQTSMYLCASSLGDRELEDTQYFGPGTRLTVL.

This rearrangement joins TRBV11-3 to TRBJ1-6; D gene unclear. The CDR3 sequence is 14 residues long. V lost 2 bases and J lost 5, with 7 bases in between. Germline V gene data show CDR1 as SGHNT and CDR2 as YENEEA. CDR3 DNA sequence: TGTGCCAGCAGCTTAAACAGTGATAATTCACCCCTCCACTTT. This translates into CASSLNSDNSPLHF.

This clone showed up just once. The J gene is TRBJ1-2, the V gene TRBV27, with D unclear. The CDR3 totals 15 residues. Germline V gene data show CDR1 as MNHEY and CDR2 as SMNVEV (reference sequence). V was cut by 5 bases and J by 3 bases, with 16 bases left in between. CDR3 in DNA: TGTGCCAGCAGTCCCCTTGAGGGCGGGGACTATGGCTACACCTTC. Translating it yields CASSPLEGGDYGYTF.

J is TRBJ1-2 and V is TRBV10-1, with TRBD1 identical over 7 bases. The V and J ends lost 9 bases and 2 bases, in that order; junction bases with no gene match: 3. This CDR3 is built from 12 residues. Germline V gene data show CDR1 as WNHNN and CDR2 as SYGVQD (reference sequence). CDR3 in DNA: TGCGCCAGGGCCAGGGGGAACTATGGCTACACCTTC. Its translation is CARARGNYGYTF.

The chain combines TRBV4-2 with TRBJ2-7; no reliable D call. V lost 0 bases and J lost 2, with 11 bases in between. Germline CDR1 LGHNA, CDR2 YNFKEQ. The CDR3 length is 15 residues. CDR3 protein: CASSQDEAGAYEQYF. The CDR3 nucleotides are TGTGCCAGCAGCCAAGATGAGGCCGGAGCCTACGAGCAGTACTTC.

The chain employs TRBV21-1 and TRBJ1-3; the table calls TRBD1, which could not be checked here. TRBV21-1 is labeled a pseudogene. This CDR3 has 19 amino acids. The CDR3 is CASSRPGQGRGTPGNTIYF. In DNA form, the CDR3 reads TGTGCCAGCAGCAGACCGGGACAGGGACGTGGCACCCCTGGAAACACCATATATTTT.

The CDR3 sequence is CASSLAVESSGANVLTF. The CDR3 nucleotides read TGTGCCAGCAGCTTGGCCGTAGAAAGCTCTGGGGCCAACGTCCTGACTTTC. The gene calls are TRBV5-8 and TRBJ2-6; D call uncertain. Germline V gives CDR1 SGHTS, CDR2 YDEGEE. This CDR3 contains 17 residues. With 0 bases removed from V and 0 bases from J, the gap between germline ends came to 10 bases.

The V and J genes are TRBV29-1 and TRBJ2-7, with a tentative D call TRBD2 (6 bases). Germline CDR1 SQVTM, CDR2 ANQGSEA. The CDR3 covers 13 residues. The ends were cut back, 5 bases at V and 2 bases at J, with 13 bases in the middle. CDR3 sequence (DNA): TGCAGCGTTTCCGGGGGATTCACCTACGAGCAGTACTTC. Amino acids: CSVSGGFTYEQYF.

This clone has only one observation. The gene calls are TRBV6-5 and TRBJ2-2; 7 positions agree with TRBD1. The CDR3 is made up of 15 amino acids. The ends lost 3 bases at V and 4 bases at J; junction bases unmatched: 5. From germline, CDR1 is MNHEY and CDR2 SVGAGI. CDR3 sequence reads: CASSYMGQSTGELFF. In DNA form, the CDR3 reads TGTGCCAGCAGTTATATGGGACAGTCCACCGGGGAGCTGTTTTTT.

This chain uses TRBV27 with TRBJ1-2; 8 bases line up with TRBD1. CDR3 length: 17 residues. The V gene end was trimmed by 5 bases and the J gene end by 4 bases; junction bases not matched to a gene: 15. Germline CDR1 is MNHEY and CDR2 is SMNVEV (reference sequence). CDR3 region: CASSETGAPPYFYGYTF. CDR3 DNA: TGTGCCAGCAGTGAGACAGGGGCCCCGCCTTACTTCTATGGCTACACCTTC.

This chain joins TRBV3-1 (or the pseudogene TRBV3-2) and TRBJ2-1, with D possibly TRBD2 on 7 matching bases. The V gene's germline CDR1 is LGHDT and CDR2 YNNKEL (reference sequence). V was clipped by 4 bases and J by 5 bases, with 18 bases between them. The CDR3 is made up of 16 amino acids. The CDR3 nucleotides read TGTGCCAGCAGCCTATCTTGGGGGGGGCCAGACAATGAGCAGTTCTTC. This gives the protein CASSLSWGGPDNEQFF.

The chain combines TRBV27 with TRBJ2-1; 7 nucleotides match TRBD1. Germline lookup yields CDR1 MNHEY and CDR2 SMNVEV (reference sequence). The CDR3 sequence is 16 residues long. Trimming cost V 5 bases and J 0 bases; bases outside gene matches: 7. In DNA, the CDR3 is TGTGCCAGCAGTCGGCCGACAGGGAGCTCCTACAATGAGCAGTTCTTC. Its translation: CASSRPTGSSYNEQFF.

This rearrangement joins TRBV5-1 to TRBJ1-2, with unresolved D. The ends were cut back, 0 bases at V and 6 bases at J, with 9 bases in the middle. Germline lookup yields CDR1 SGHRS and CDR2 YFSETQ. This CDR3 contains 13 residues. CDR3 bases: TGCGCCAGCAGCTTGGAGAGTGAGGATGGCTACACCTTC. It yields the protein CASSLESEDGYTF.

This rearrangement joins TRBV29-1 to TRBJ2-7; no clear D. The CDR3 has 14 residues. Germline V lookup: CDR1 SQVTM, CDR2 ANQGSEA. Trimming pared 4 bases from V and 0 bases from J, leaving 13 bases between. CDR3 amino acids: CSVAGYASSYEQYF. CDR3 DNA: TGCAGCGTTGCCGGGTACGCTAGCTCCTACGAGCAGTACTTC.